These 20 T cell receptor beta chains were sequenced from one sample in a study of PD-1 blockade in mismatch repair-deficient tumors. Sequencing used immunoSEQ multiplex PCR; TCRdb keeps in-frame clones, though not all of them. Of around 38,000 clones listed, roughly three quarters were seen once; the top ten hold over 20%. The material sequenced was peripheral blood, taken 4 weeks after starting pembrolizumab. These receptor sequences come from an adult with mismatch repair-deficient cancer.

This chain joins TRBV19 and TRBJ1-3; 9 bases line up with TRBD1. Per germline, CDR1 LNHDA and CDR2 SQIVND (reference sequence). This CDR3 is 14 amino acids long. Germline trimming cut 3 bases from V and 4 bases from J; bases unmatched to any gene: 1. The CDR3, as DNA: TGTGCCAGTAGTATGGGACAGGGAGGAAACACCATATATTTT. Encoded protein: CASSMGQGGNTIYF.

The chain carries TRBV15 and TRBJ2-1; D unclear. There are 12 residues in the CDR3. The V gene's germline CDR1 is LNHNV and CDR2 YYDKDF (reference sequence). Trimming removed 6 bases from V and 7 bases from J, with 10 bases in between. The CDR3: CATSFGPNEQFF. In nucleotides, the CDR3 is TGTGCCACCAGTTTCGGGCCTAATGAGCAGTTCTTC. The full variable domain, completed using reference TRBV15 and TRBJ2-1, is DAMVIQNPRYQVTQFGKPVTLSCSQTLNHNVMYWYQQKSSQAPKLLFHYYDKDFNNEADTPDNFQSRRPNTSFCFLDIRSPGLGDTAMYLCATSFGPNEQFFGPGTRLTVL.

The chain couples TRBV2 to TRBJ2-3; TRBD2 agrees at 10 bases. CDR1 and CDR2 from the germline V gene are SNHLY and FYNNEI. V gave up 6 bases and J gave up 2 bases; unmatched junction bases: 11. This CDR3 contains 17 residues. CDR3: CASSRGQGLAYTDTQYF. The CDR3 DNA follows: TGTGCCAGCAGCCGAGGTCAGGGACTAGCGTACACAGATACGCAGTATTTT.

The chain carries TRBV6-6 and TRBJ2-2; D remains unclear. Germline CDR1 is MNHNY and CDR2 is SVGAGI (reference sequence). This CDR3 has 12 amino acids. V lost 2 bases to trimming and J lost 6 bases, with 4 bases between them. The CDR3 DNA sequence: TGTGCCAGCAGTTACGGGCCCGGGGAGCTGTTTTTT. Its protein is CASSYGPGELFF.

The V and J genes are TRBV30 and TRBJ1-5, with D tentatively TRBD1 (6 bases). Germline-derived CDR1 and CDR2 are GTSNPN and SVGIG (reference sequence). This CDR3 comprises 15 residues. Trimming stripped 4 bases from V and 6 bases from J, with 19 bases between. The CDR3 sequence: CAWTPKVGGGQPQHF. The CDR3 DNA reads as TGTGCCTGGACTCCCAAGGTGGGGGGCGGTCAGCCCCAGCATTTT.

The rearrangement links TRBV30 to TRBJ1-2, with D maybe TRBD1 (5 bases). Germline V gene sequence: CDR1 GTSNPN, CDR2 SVGIG (reference sequence). This CDR3 has 15 amino acids. Trimming stripped 0 bases from V and 8 bases from J, with 19 bases between. The CDR3 bases are TGTGCCTGGAGTGTACAAATCTCAGGGTCAGGGGGCTACACCTTC. Protein: CAWSVQISGSGGYTF.

The chain recombines TRBV7-9 with TRBJ2-1; 7 bases line up with TRBD1. V dropped 4 bases and J dropped 16; count of bases not matched to a gene: 10. The CDR3 consists of 12 residues. The V gene's germline CDR1 is SEHNR and CDR2 FQNEAQ (reference sequence). DNA of the CDR3: TGTGCCAGCAGCTCCCTTGACAGGGTCAAATTCTTC. Translating it yields CASSSLDRVKFF. Full variable domain (outside the CDR3, taken from reference TRBV7-9 and TRBJ2-1): DTGVSQNPRHKITKRGQNVTFRCDPISEHNRLYWYRQTLGQGPEFLTYFQNEAQLEKSRLLSDRFSAERPKGSFSTLEIQRTEQGDSAMYLCASSSLDRVKFFGPGTRLTVL.

This chain joins TRBV5-1 and TRBJ2-7, with 13 positions matching TRBD2. The CDR3 length is 16 residues. With 4 bases clipped from V and 4 bases from J, the junction kept 8 bases outside the gene matches. Per germline, CDR1 SGHRS and CDR2 YFSETQ. The CDR3 sequence: CASSVPGTSGTYEQYF. CDR3 DNA sequence: TGCGCCAGCAGCGTCCCCGGGACTAGCGGGACGTACGAGCAGTACTTC.

This chain uses TRBV4-2 with TRBJ2-3; 9 bases agree with TRBD1. This CDR3 comprises 16 residues. V was clipped by 3 bases and J by 3 bases; unmatched bases: 7. CDR1 is LGHNA and CDR2 is YNFKEQ in the germline V gene. The DNA of the CDR3 is TGTGCCAGCAGCCAGTCCGGGACAGGGCAGACAGATACGCAGTATTTT. This encodes CASSQSGTGQTDTQYF.

The chain has TRBV28 and TRBJ1-1; D is unresolved. The CDR3 extends over 12 amino acids. V lost 0 bases, J lost 5 bases, and 4 bases lay in between. Looked up from germline, CDR1 is MDHEN and CDR2 is SYDVKM. CDR3 in amino acids: CASSLWTTEAFF. CDR3 nucleotides: TGTGCCAGCAGTTTATGGACGACTGAAGCTTTCTTT.

The chain couples TRBV29-1 to TRBJ2-1, with D uncertain. CDR3 length equals 11 residues. Trimming removed 2 bases from V and 7 bases from J, with 6 bases in between. Germline V CDR1 and CDR2: SQVTM, ANQGSEA. CDR3 in amino acids: CSVEWGNEQFF. The CDR3, as DNA: TGCAGCGTTGAATGGGGTAATGAGCAGTTCTTC.

The V and J genes are TRBV10-3 and TRBJ1-5, with 8 bases matching TRBD1. CDR3 size: 15 residues. J lost 4 bases, V lost 6 bases, and 8 bases had no gene match. Germline V gives CDR1 ENHRY, CDR2 SYGVKD. Written as DNA, the CDR3 is TGTGCCATCAGCACGACAGGGGATGGAAATCAGCCCCAGCATTTT. Amino acids: CAISTTGDGNQPQHF.

V is TRBV19 and J is TRBJ2-2, with 10 bases fitting TRBD2. Germline loops: CDR1 LNHDA, CDR2 SQIVND (reference sequence). The CDR3 contains 20 residues. The junction had 13 bases not matched to a gene; V was cut back by 2 bases and J by 1 base. The chain's CDR3 is CASSIIGLAARQRNTGELFF. CDR3 bases: TGTGCCAGTAGTATAATCGGACTAGCGGCGCGTCAGAGGAACACCGGGGAGCTGTTTTTT.

The chain combines TRBV30 with TRBJ2-2, with TRBD2 matching over 14 bases. The CDR3 consists of 20 residues. Germline V gene data show CDR1 as GTSNPN and CDR2 as SVGIG (reference sequence). The J segment lost 4 bases and the V segment lost 7 bases, leaving 20 bases of the junction unmatched. The CDR3 region is CAYQDLPGLAGVQGTGELFF. The CDR3 DNA reads TGTGCCTACCAAGACCTTCCGGGACTAGCGGGAGTACAGGGCACCGGGGAGCTGTTTTTT.

In regard to this clone: The sample has other DNA sequences that encode this CDR3 too. The chain joins TRBV28 to TRBJ2-3; D not certain. Germline-derived CDR1 and CDR2 are MDHEN and SYDVKM. CDR3 length: 12 residues. Trimming cost V 1 base and J 4 bases, with 3 bases left between them. In DNA, the CDR3 is TGTGCCAGCAGTTTATTGTCAGATACGCAGTATTTT. It yields the protein CASSLLSDTQYF.

V and J are TRBV2 and TRBJ2-2, with 9 bases fitting TRBD1. The CDR3 runs 14 residues. Germline CDR1 reads SNHLY; CDR2 reads FYNNEI. Trimming removed 6 bases from V and 3 bases from J; junction bases left unmatched: 2. This CDR3 reads CASRRTGDTGELFF. The DNA for the CDR3 is TGTGCCAGCAGACGGACAGGGGACACCGGGGAGCTGTTTTTT. The full variable domain, rest sourced from reference TRBV2 and TRBJ2-2, is EPEVTQTPSHQVTQMGQEVILRCVPISNHLYFYWYRQILGQKVEFLVSFYNNEISEKSEIFDDQFSVERPDGSNFTLKIRSTKLEDSAMYFCASRRTGDTGELFFGEGSRLTVL.

The rearrangement joins TRBV2 to TRBJ1-4; 7 bases fit TRBD1. The germline CDR1 and CDR2 sequences are SNHLY and FYNNEI. This CDR3 has 12 amino acids. Losses at the gene ends were 10 bases for V and 8 bases for J; bases not matched to a gene: 7. This chain's CDR3 is CATHRGGEKLFF. The CDR3, as DNA: TGTGCCACACACAGGGGAGGAGAAAAACTGTTTTTT.

This clone appeared a few times. The rearrangement uses TRBV27 and TRBJ2-7; 9 bases match TRBD2. The CDR3 loop spans 14 amino acids. Germline V gives CDR1 MNHEY, CDR2 SMNVEV (reference sequence). The junction had 5 bases not matched to a gene; V was cut back by 3 bases and J by 5 bases. The CDR3 bases are TGTGCCAGCAGTTTTAGCGGGAGCCAAAACGAGCAGTACTTC. Its protein product is CASSFSGSQNEQYF.

The chain joins TRBV11-2 to TRBJ2-5; D might be TRBD2 (5 bases). The V end lost 5 bases, the J end lost 5 bases, and 21 bases lay between the germline ends. Germline CDR1 SGHAT, CDR2 FQNNGV. The CDR3 length is 16 residues. The CDR3 sequence is CASSGLGATRGETQYF. In DNA, the CDR3 is TGTGCCAGCAGCGGCCTTGGCGCGACTCGAGGGGAGACCCAGTACTTC.

This rearrangement joins TRBV7-9 to TRBJ2-5; 11 bases are a match to TRBD1. From germline, CDR1 is SEHNR and CDR2 FQNEAQ (reference sequence). J was trimmed by 4 bases and V by 6 bases; bases with no gene match: 7. The CDR3 covers 15 residues. Here the CDR3 reads CASRKSDRGRETQYF. The DNA of the CDR3 is TGTGCCAGCAGGAAGTCGGACAGGGGGCGAGAGACCCAGTACTTC.